This is a list of T cell receptor beta chains from one sample in a study of blood T cell repertoires in COVID-19. Only in-frame clones appear in the TCRdb table, and some are missing; sequencing was by immunoSEQ multiplex PCR. This table holds roughly 150,000 clones, 83% found once. Sample: peripheral blood. Every receptor here comes from a woman older than 75 with acute or convalescent COVID-19. Each CDR3 is given with its conserved first and last residue. The D gene is left open where the match is weak. Clone size, where shown, is once, few, many, or a class for clones that have expanded.

>few|TRBD1|TRBV6-5|TRBJ2-7
CASRKGQGDEQYF
TGTGCCAGCAGGAAGGGACAGGGCGACGAGCAGTACTTC
>.|.|TRBV29-1|TRBJ2-7
CSVIWQGGFYEQYF
TGCAGCGTGATTTGGCAGGGAGGATTCTACGAGCAGTACTTC
>few|TRBD1|TRBV9|TRBJ2-2
CASRGVDRVTGELFF
TGTGCCAGCAGGGGGGTTGACAGGGTGACCGGGGAGCTGTTTTTT
>once|TRBD1|TRBV27|TRBJ1-5
CASSPTGEVNQPQHF
TGTGCCAGCAGTCCTACAGGGGAGGTCAATCAGCCCCAGCATTTT
>.|TRBD2|TRBV11-2|TRBJ2-2
CASSLGLAGGTGELFF
TGTGCCAGCAGCTTAGGTCTAGCGGGGGGGACCGGGGAGCTGTTTTTT
>.|.|TRBV11-2|TRBJ1-1
CASSATDSTEAFF
TGTGCCAGCAGCGCAACGGACAGCACTGAAGCTTTCTTT
>.|.|TRBV29-1|TRBJ1-3
CSVQYSGNTIYF
TGCAGCGTGCAGTACTCTGGAAACACCATATATTTT
>once|TRBD2|TRBV4-1|TRBJ2-1
CASSQDAIAGVDEQFF
TGCGCCAGCAGCCAAGATGCAATAGCGGGAGTGGATGAGCAGTTCTTC
>.|.|TRBV9|TRBJ1-6
CASSVAQSPLHF
TGTGCCAGCAGCGTAGCCCAGTCCCCCCTCCACTTT
>.|TRBD2|TRBV6-5|TRBJ2-5
CASRKTSGETQYF
TGTGCCAGCAGGAAAACTAGCGGGGAGACCCAGTACTTC
>.|.|TRBV6-5|TRBJ1-3
CASSYSLGPGNTIYF
TGTGCCAGCAGTTACTCTCTCGGTCCTGGAAACACCATATATTTT
>.|.|TRBV18|TRBJ2-7
CASSPESGDYEQYF
TGTGCCAGCTCACCCGAATCAGGGGATTACGAGCAGTACTTC
>.|TRBD1|TRBV5-1|TRBJ1-1
CASSSSGGNTEAFF
TGCGCCAGCAGCTCATCAGGGGGGAACACTGAAGCTTTCTTT
>.|TRBD2|TRBV4-3|TRBJ2-3
CASSQTSGGTDTQYF
TGCGCCAGCAGCCAGACTAGCGGGGGAACAGATACGCAGTATTTT
>.|TRBD2|TRBV13|TRBJ2-2
CASSSLAGGTGELFF
TGTGCCAGCAGCTCCCTAGCGGGGGGCACCGGGGAGCTGTTTTTT
>.|TRBD1|TRBV27|TRBJ1-5
CASSNPGQGQPQHF
TGTGCCAGCAGTAACCCAGGACAGGGACAGCCCCAGCATTTT
>.|.|TRBV3-1/TRBV3-2|TRBJ2-3
CASSQIRPRPRGPSHTDTQYF
TGTGCCAGCAGCCAAATACGCCCTCGGCCGAGAGGTCCTAGTCATACAGATACGCAGTATTTT
>.|.|TRBV28|TRBJ1-3
CASSLRQFGNTIYF
TGTGCCAGCAGTTTGAGACAATTTGGAAACACCATATATTTT
>.|.|TRBV11-3|TRBJ2-3
CASSPNQIDTQYF
TGTGCCAGCAGCCCCAATCAAATAGATACGCAGTATTTT
>.|.|TRBV7-8|TRBJ2-7
CASSTRTISYEQYF
TGTGCCAGCAGCACCCGGACAATCTCCTACGAGCAGTACTTC
>.|.|TRBV27|TRBJ2-3
CASRRWRGDTQYF
TGTGCCAGCAGAAGGTGGAGGGGAGATACGCAGTATTTT
>.|TRBD1|TRBV5-1|TRBJ1-6
CASSLGGTGGYNSPLHF
TGCGCCAGCAGCTTGGGGGGCACAGGGGGTTACAATTCACCCCTCCACTTT
>.|TRBD1|TRBV7-8|TRBJ2-7
CASRFDRGFHEQYF
TGTGCCAGCAGATTCGACAGGGGATTCCACGAGCAGTACTTC
>.|TRBD1|TRBV5-6|TRBJ2-3
CASSADRGYTDTQYF
TGTGCCAGCAGCGCGGACAGGGGGTACACAGATACGCAGTATTTT
>.|.|TRBV30|TRBJ2-7
CAWSLVAGEQYF
TGTGCCTGGAGTTTGGTAGCCGGCGAGCAGTACTTC
>.|TRBD1|TRBV5-4|TRBJ2-2
CASSLDRVTGELFF
TGTGCCAGCAGCTTAGACAGGGTTACCGGGGAGCTGTTTTTT
>.|.|TRBV13|TRBJ2-7
CASSLAGGQGTYEQYF
TGTGCCAGCAGCTTGGCGGGGGGACAGGGAACCTACGAGCAGTACTTC
>once|.|TRBV19|TRBJ2-7
CASSIGLGRSYEQYF
TGTGCCAGTAGTATTGGTCTAGGCCGTTCCTACGAGCAGTACTTC
>.|TRBD2|TRBV5-1|TRBJ2-1
CASIPLAGNYNEQFF
TGCGCCAGCATCCCACTAGCGGGAAACTACAATGAGCAGTTCTTC
>.|TRBD1|TRBV24-1|TRBJ1-1
CATRPTGLNTEAFF
TGTGCCACCAGGCCGACAGGGTTGAACACTGAAGCTTTCTTT
>.|TRBD1|TRBV2|TRBJ1-4
CASSGLQGASEKLFF
TGTGCCAGCAGTGGACTACAGGGGGCAAGTGAAAAACTGTTTTTT
>.|.|TRBV10-3|TRBJ1-3
CAIKDSSGNTIYF
TGTGCCATCAAGGACAGCTCTGGAAACACCATATATTTT
>.|TRBD2|TRBV9|TRBJ2-1
CASSVATSTRGVYNEQFF
TGTGCCAGCAGCGTCGCTACCTCGACGCGGGGGGTCTACAATGAGCAGTTCTTC
>once|.|TRBV5-1|TRBJ2-2
CASSLAWGPGELFF
TGCGCCAGCAGCTTGGCTTGGGGGCCCGGGGAGCTGTTTTTT
>.|.|TRBV10-3|TRBJ2-1
CAISRRGGNEQFF
TGTGCCATCAGTCGTAGGGGGGGAAATGAGCAGTTCTTC
>.|.|TRBV27|TRBJ1-3
CASSLSIQASSGNTIYF
TGTGCCAGCAGTTTATCGATCCAGGCAAGCTCTGGAAACACCATATATTTT
>.|.|TRBV18|TRBJ1-2
CASSTLPGGYTF
TGTGCCAGCTCAACCCTGCCGGGTGGCTACACCTTC
>.|.|TRBV7-9|TRBJ2-5
CASSLAAGGQETQYF
TGTGCCAGCAGCTTAGCAGCTGGGGGGCAAGAGACCCAGTACTTC
>.|.|TRBV30|TRBJ2-1
CAWSVALSYNEQFF
TGTGCCTGGAGTGTAGCCCTCTCCTACAATGAGCAGTTCTTC
>.|.|TRBV2|TRBJ2-3
CASSDVEFGGLTDTQYF
TGTGCCAGCAGTGACGTTGAATTTGGGGGCTTAACAGATACGCAGTATTTT
>.|.|TRBV5-1|TRBJ2-5
CASSSRTSQETQYF
TGCGCCAGCAGCTCCCGGACTTCACAAGAGACCCAGTACTTC
>.|.|TRBV11-2|TRBJ2-1
CASSLDIRSHNEQFF
TGTGCCAGCAGCTTAGATATAAGAAGCCACAATGAGCAGTTCTTC
>once|.|TRBV5-8|TRBJ1-4
CASSSEREKLFF
TGTGCCAGCAGTTCCGAACGGGAAAAACTGTTTTTT
>.|.|TRBV4-3|TRBJ2-7
CASSQDLGKPYEQYF
TGCGCCAGCAGCCAAGATTTGGGCAAGCCCTACGAGCAGTACTTC
>.|.|TRBV19|TRBJ2-7
CASSYRVITYEQYF
TGTGCCAGTTCCTACAGGGTGATAACCTACGAGCAGTACTTC
>.|TRBD1|TRBV4-2|TRBJ1-2
CASSQDLRTGGTDYGYTF
TGTGCCAGCAGCCAAGATCTTAGGACAGGGGGCACCGACTATGGCTACACCTTC
>once|.|TRBV4-1|TRBJ1-3
CASSQKGDLRMGNTIYF
TGCGCCAGCAGCCAAAAGGGGGATCTCAGGATGGGAAACACCATATATTTT
>.|TRBD1|TRBV5-1|TRBJ1-3
CASRLQGVYSSGNTIYF
TGCGCCAGCAGATTACAGGGGGTCTACAGCTCTGGAAACACCATATATTTT
>.|.|TRBV7-2|TRBJ2-1
CASSLGSTYNEQFF
TGTGCCAGCAGCTTAGGGTCGACTTACAATGAGCAGTTCTTC
>.|TRBD1|TRBV7-8|TRBJ1-5
CASSPLDRGRKNQPQHF
TGTGCCAGCAGCCCGTTGGACAGGGGGCGAAAGAATCAGCCCCAGCATTTT